The rows below give T cell receptor beta chains drawn from one sample of a study of long-term antiretroviral therapy in people with HIV. Here immunoSEQ multiplex PCR was the method, and the copy in TCRdb shows in-frame clones only, minus some. The table shows 20,000 to 25,000 clones, with around nine tenths occurring only once. The sample was unsorted PBMCs, taken 0.6 years after starting antiretroviral therapy. Every receptor here comes from a man between 60 and 75 years old with HIV. Each CDR3 is given with its conserved first and last residue. A D gene is named only where the DNA matches it firmly. Clone size, where shown, is once, few, many, or a class for clones that have expanded.

j_call	d_call	v_call	clone_size	cdr3_aa	cdr3_nt
TRBJ2-7	-	TRBV6-6	-	CASGAPGLYEQYF	TGTGCCAGCGGGGCCCCAGGGCTCTACGAGCAGTACTTC
TRBJ1-2	-	TRBV10-2	-	CASSGQVAIPYYGYTF	TGCGCCAGCAGTGGACAGGTCGCCATTCCATACTATGGCTACACCTTC
TRBJ1-2	-	TRBV6-1	-	CASSEGGLDYGYTF	TGTGCCAGCAGTGAGGGAGGGTTGGACTATGGCTACACCTTC
TRBJ2-7	-	TRBV11-2	-	CASSLADFSEQYF	TGTGCCAGCAGCTTAGCCGATTTTAGCGAGCAGTACTTC
TRBJ2-2	TRBD2	TRBV27	-	CASSSILAGGTSHTGELFF	TGTGCCAGCAGTTCGATACTAGCGGGAGGAACTTCTCACACCGGGGAGCTGTTTTTT
TRBJ2-4	TRBD1	TRBV5-6	-	CASTRGQGWQNIQYF	TGTGCCAGCACGCGCGGACAGGGATGGCAAAACATTCAGTACTTC
TRBJ2-5	-	TRBV11-2	-	CASSSTTWETQYF	TGTGCCAGCAGCTCCACTACGTGGGAGACCCAGTACTTC
TRBJ1-6	TRBD1	TRBV18	-	CASSPVTGGSYNSPLHF	TGTGCCAGCTCACCAGTGACAGGGGGTTCCTATAATTCACCCCTCCACTTT
TRBJ1-6	-	TRBV4-3	-	CASSQDLDSPLHF	TGCGCCAGCAGCCAAGATCTCGATTCACCCCTCCACTTT
TRBJ1-2	-	TRBV10-3	-	CAISEDMNYGYTF	TGTGCCATCAGTGAGGACATGAACTATGGCTACACCTTC
TRBJ2-7	-	TRBV7-2	once	CASSFSVVVDYEQYF	TGTGCCAGCAGCTTCTCCGTGGTAGTAGACTACGAGCAGTACTTC
TRBJ2-1	TRBD2	TRBV5-1	-	CASSLVGGSYNEQFF	TGCGCCAGCAGCTTGGTGGGGGGGTCGTACAATGAGCAGTTCTTC
TRBJ1-6	TRBD1	TRBV6-1	once	CASSEARDRGGGSPLHF	TGTGCCAGCAGTGAAGCCCGGGACAGGGGTGGGGGATCACCCCTCCACTTT
TRBJ2-1	-	TRBV5-4	-	CASSEGQSFYNEQFF	TGTGCCAGCAGCGAAGGACAGTCCTTCTACAATGAGCAGTTCTTC
TRBJ2-3	TRBD2	TRBV30	once	CAWSRTSGRTDTQYF	TGTGCCTGGAGTCGGACTAGCGGGCGCACAGATACGCAGTATTTT
TRBJ2-7	TRBD2	TRBV20-1	-	CSATHLAGQYF	TGCAGTGCTACACACCTAGCGGGACAGTACTTC
TRBJ1-5	TRBD1	TRBV30	-	CAWGQENSNQPQHF	TGTGCCTGGGGACAGGAAAATAGCAATCAGCCCCAGCATTTT
TRBJ1-6	-	TRBV6-5	-	CASSSKGGYNSPLHF	TGTGCCAGCAGTTCCAAAGGGGGATATAATTCACCCCTCCACTTT
TRBJ1-4	-	TRBV27	-	CASSLSPGTGGKLFF	TGTGCCAGCAGTTTATCTCCCGGGACCGGTGGAAAACTGTTTTTT
TRBJ2-2	TRBD1	TRBV7-3	once	CASSSQGAGSGELFF	TGTGCCAGCAGCTCCCAGGGGGCAGGAAGCGGGGAGCTGTTTTTT
TRBJ2-7	TRBD2	TRBV7-3	-	CASSLTVASGGYEQYF	TGTGCCAGCAGCTTAACTGTGGCTAGCGGTGGCTACGAGCAGTACTTC
TRBJ1-2	-	TRBV2	few	CASGQDTVFGGYTF	TGTGCCAGCGGCCAGGACACAGTTTTCGGTGGCTACACCTTC
TRBJ1-5	-	TRBV28	-	CASSLVGNQPQHF	TGTGCCAGCAGTTTAGTGGGCAATCAGCCCCAGCATTTT
TRBJ1-5	-	TRBV15	-	CATSRTGTRNQPQHF	TGTGCCACCAGCAGAACAGGGACCCGCAATCAGCCCCAGCATTTT
TRBJ1-5	-	TRBV7-2	-	CASTRDASNQPQHF	TGTGCCAGCACCCGGGACGCCTCCAATCAGCCCCAGCATTTT
TRBJ1-2	TRBD1	TRBV5-1	-	CASSLGQADYGYTF	TGCGCCAGCAGCCTAGGACAGGCCGACTATGGCTACACCTTC
TRBJ2-1	TRBD2	TRBV10-2	-	CASSPGLAAYEQFF	TGCGCCAGCAGTCCGGGACTAGCCGCCTATGAGCAGTTCTTC
TRBJ2-3	TRBD2	TRBV5-1	-	CASSLVAGRGTDTQYF	TGCGCCAGCAGCTTGGTGGCCGGGAGGGGCACAGATACGCAGTATTTT
TRBJ2-1	TRBD2	TRBV4-1	few	CASRVGGLAGFHNEQFF	TGCGCCAGCAGAGTCGGCGGGCTAGCGGGATTCCACAATGAGCAGTTCTTC
TRBJ1-1	-	TRBV5-1	-	CASSPGQIMNTEAFF	TGCGCCAGCAGCCCTGGACAGATAATGAACACTGAAGCTTTCTTT
TRBJ2-7	-	TRBV7-6	large	CASSLRGYEQYF	TGTGCCAGCAGCCTCCGCGGCTACGAGCAGTACTTC
TRBJ1-4	TRBD1	TRBV18	-	CASSAGGGNEKLFF	TGTGCCAGCTCAGCAGGGGGCGGCAATGAAAAACTGTTTTTT
TRBJ2-1	-	TRBV19	once	CASSFPGGLGNEQFF	TGTGCCAGTAGCTTTCCAGGTGGCCTTGGGAATGAGCAGTTCTTC
TRBJ1-4	TRBD1	TRBV27	-	CASRTKLGTGPGKLFF	TGTGCCAGCCGTACAAAGCTCGGGACAGGGCCAGGAAAACTGTTTTTT
TRBJ1-2	-	TRBV6-6	-	CASSIQGLGGYTF	TGTGCCAGCAGTATACAGGGCCTCGGTGGCTACACCTTC
TRBJ2-3	-	TRBV27	once	CASTLIDTQYF	TGTGCCAGCACCCTAATAGATACGCAGTATTTT